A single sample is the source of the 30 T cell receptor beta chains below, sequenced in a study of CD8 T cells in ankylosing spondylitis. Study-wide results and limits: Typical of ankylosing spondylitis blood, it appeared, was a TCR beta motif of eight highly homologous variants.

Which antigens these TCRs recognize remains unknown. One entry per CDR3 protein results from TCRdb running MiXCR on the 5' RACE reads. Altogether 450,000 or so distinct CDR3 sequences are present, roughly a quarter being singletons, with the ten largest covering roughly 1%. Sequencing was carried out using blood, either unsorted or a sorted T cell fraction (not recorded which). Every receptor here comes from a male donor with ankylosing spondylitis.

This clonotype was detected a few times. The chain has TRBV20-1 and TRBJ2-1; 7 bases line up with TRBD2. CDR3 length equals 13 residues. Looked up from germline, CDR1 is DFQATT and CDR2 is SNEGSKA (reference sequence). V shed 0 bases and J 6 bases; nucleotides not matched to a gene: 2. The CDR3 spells CSARDWTSNEQFF. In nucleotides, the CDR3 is TGCAGTGCTAGAGATTGGACTAGCAATGAGCAGTTCTTC.

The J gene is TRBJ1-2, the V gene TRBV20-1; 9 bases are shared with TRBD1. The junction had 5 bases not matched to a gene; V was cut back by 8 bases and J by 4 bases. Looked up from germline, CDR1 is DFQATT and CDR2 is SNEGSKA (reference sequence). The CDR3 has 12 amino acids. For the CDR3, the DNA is TGCAGTACAAAGACAGGGGGCTATGGCTACACCTTC. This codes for CSTKTGGYGYTF.

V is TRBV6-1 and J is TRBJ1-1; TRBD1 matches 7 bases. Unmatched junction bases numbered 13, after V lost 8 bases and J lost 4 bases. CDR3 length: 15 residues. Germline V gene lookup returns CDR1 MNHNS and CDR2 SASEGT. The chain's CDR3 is CASGKGALIGTEAFF. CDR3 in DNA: TGTGCCAGCGGGAAGGGGGCGTTGATTGGCACTGAAGCTTTCTTT.

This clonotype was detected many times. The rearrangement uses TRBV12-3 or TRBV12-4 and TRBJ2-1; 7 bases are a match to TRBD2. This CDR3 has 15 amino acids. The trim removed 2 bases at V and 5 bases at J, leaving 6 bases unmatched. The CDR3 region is CASSLSSGSHNEQFF. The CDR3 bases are TGTGCCAGCAGTTTAAGTAGCGGGTCCCACAATGAGCAGTTCTTC.

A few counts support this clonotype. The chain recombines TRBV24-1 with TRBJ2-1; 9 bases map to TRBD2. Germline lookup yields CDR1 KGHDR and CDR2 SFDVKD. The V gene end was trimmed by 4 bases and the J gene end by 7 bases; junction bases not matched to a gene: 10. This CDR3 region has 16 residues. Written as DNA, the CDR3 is TGTGCCACCAGTGACCTTAGCGGGAGCACCAAGAATGAGCAGTTCTTC. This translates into CATSDLSGSTKNEQFF.

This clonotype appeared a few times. The CDR3 protein is CASSLGLLNGELFF. In nucleotides, the CDR3 is TGTGCCAGCAGCTTAGGGCTTTTAAACGGGGAGCTGTTTTTT. This sequence joins TRBV7-6 and TRBJ2-2, with unresolved D. In germline, CDR1 is SGHVS, CDR2 FNYEAQ. This CDR3 region has 14 residues. Trimming stripped 1 base from V and 7 bases from J, with 10 bases between.

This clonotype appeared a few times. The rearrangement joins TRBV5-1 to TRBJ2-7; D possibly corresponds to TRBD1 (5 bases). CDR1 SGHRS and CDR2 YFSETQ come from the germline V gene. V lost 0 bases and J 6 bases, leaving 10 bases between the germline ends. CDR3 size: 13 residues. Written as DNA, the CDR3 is TGCGCCAGCAGCTTGGGGACATTTTTCGAGCAGTACTTC. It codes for CASSLGTFFEQYF.

CDR3 nucleotides: TGTGCCAGCATACGGACAGGGGGCGTAAGGACTGAAGCTTTCTTT. As protein: CASIRTGGVRTEAFF. The chain combines TRBV6-1 with TRBJ1-1, with 11 bases lining up with TRBD1. The junction had 9 bases not matched to a gene; V was cut back by 7 bases and J by 5 bases. The germline gives CDR1 MNHNS, CDR2 SASEGT. The CDR3 loop spans 15 amino acids.

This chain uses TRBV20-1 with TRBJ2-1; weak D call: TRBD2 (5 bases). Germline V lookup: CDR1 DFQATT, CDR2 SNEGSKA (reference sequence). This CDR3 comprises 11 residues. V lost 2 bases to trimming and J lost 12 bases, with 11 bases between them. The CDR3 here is CSARPLDMQFF. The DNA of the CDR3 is TGCAGTGCTAGACCACTAGACATGCAGTTCTTC.

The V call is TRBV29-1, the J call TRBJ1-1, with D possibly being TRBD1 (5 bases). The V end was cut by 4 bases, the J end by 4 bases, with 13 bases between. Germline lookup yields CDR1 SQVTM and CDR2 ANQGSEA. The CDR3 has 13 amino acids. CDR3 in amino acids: CSVGNGGGTEAFF. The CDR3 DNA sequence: TGCAGCGTTGGGAACGGGGGGGGCACTGAAGCTTTCTTT. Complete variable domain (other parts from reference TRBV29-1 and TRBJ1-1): SAVISQKPSRDICQRGTSLTIQCQVDSQVTMMFWYRQQPGQSLTLIATANQGSEATYESGFVIDKFPISRPNLTFSTLTVSNMSPEDSSIYLCSVGNGGGTEAFFGQGTRLTVV.

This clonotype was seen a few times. CDR3 nucleotides: TGTGCCAGCAGCCAAGAGGGACTAGGTGAGCAGTACTTC. It translates to CASSQEGLGEQYF. The gene calls are TRBV4-2 and TRBJ2-7; 8 bases map to TRBD2. The trim removed 0 bases at V and 7 bases at J, leaving 2 bases unmatched. The CDR3 totals 13 residues. CDR1 LGHNA and CDR2 YNFKEQ come from the germline V gene.

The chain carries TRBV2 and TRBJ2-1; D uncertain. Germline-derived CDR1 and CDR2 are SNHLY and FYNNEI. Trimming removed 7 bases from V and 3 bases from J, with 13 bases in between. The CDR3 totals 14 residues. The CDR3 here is CASTMAYRYNEQFF. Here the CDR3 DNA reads TGTGCCAGCACGATGGCCTACCGCTACAATGAGCAGTTCTTC.

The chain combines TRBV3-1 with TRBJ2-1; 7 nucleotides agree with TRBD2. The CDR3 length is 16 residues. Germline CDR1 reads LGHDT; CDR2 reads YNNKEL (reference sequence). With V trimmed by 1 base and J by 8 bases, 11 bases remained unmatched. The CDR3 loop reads CASSQVGGYLSDEQFF. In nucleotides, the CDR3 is TGTGCCAGCAGCCAAGTGGGAGGGTACCTAAGCGATGAGCAGTTCTTC.

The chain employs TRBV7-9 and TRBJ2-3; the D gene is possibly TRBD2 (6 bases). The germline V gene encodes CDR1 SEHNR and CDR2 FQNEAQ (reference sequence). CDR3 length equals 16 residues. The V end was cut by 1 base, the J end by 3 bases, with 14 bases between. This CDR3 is CASSLEIGSGTDTQYF. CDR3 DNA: TGTGCCAGCAGCTTAGAGATCGGGAGTGGGACAGATACGCAGTATTTT.

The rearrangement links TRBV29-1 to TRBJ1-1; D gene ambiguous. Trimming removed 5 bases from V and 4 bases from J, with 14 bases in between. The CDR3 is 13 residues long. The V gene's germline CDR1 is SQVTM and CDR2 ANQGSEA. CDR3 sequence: CSVFGRLGTEAFF. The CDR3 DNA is TGCAGCGTTTTCGGACGTTTGGGCACTGAAGCTTTCTTT. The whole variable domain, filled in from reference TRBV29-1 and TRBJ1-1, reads SAVISQKPSRDICQRGTSLTIQCQVDSQVTMMFWYRQQPGQSLTLIATANQGSEATYESGFVIDKFPISRPNLTFSTLTVSNMSPEDSSIYLCSVFGRLGTEAFFGQGTRLTVV.

The CDR3 region has the DNA TGTGCCACCCGTGGGGACAGGGGACGGGACTACACCTTC. Its translation is CATRGDRGRDYTF. The chain recombines TRBV10-3 with TRBJ1-2, with 10 bases that match TRBD1. With V trimmed by 10 bases and J by 10 bases, 12 bases remained unmatched. The germline V gene encodes CDR1 ENHRY and CDR2 SYGVKD. CDR3 size: 13 residues.

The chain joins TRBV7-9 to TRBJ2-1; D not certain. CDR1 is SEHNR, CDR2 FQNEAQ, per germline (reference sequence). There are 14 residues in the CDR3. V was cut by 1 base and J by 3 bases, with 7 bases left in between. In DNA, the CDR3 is TGTGCCAGCAGCTTAGGTTCCGACTACAATGAGCAGTTCTTC. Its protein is CASSLGSDYNEQFF.

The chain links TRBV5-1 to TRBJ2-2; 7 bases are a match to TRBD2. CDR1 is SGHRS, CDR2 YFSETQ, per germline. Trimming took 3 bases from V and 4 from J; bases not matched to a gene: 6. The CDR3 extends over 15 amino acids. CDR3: CASSSEGGRTGELFF. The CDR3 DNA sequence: TGCGCCAGCAGCTCCGAGGGAGGGCGCACCGGGGAGCTGTTTTTT.

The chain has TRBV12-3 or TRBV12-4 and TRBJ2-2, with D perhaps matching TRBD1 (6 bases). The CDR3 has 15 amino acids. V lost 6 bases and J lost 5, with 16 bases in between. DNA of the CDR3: TGTGCCAGCAGCTTGGGGACATTCGGGACCGGGGAGCTGTTTTTT. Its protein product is CASSLGTFGTGELFF.

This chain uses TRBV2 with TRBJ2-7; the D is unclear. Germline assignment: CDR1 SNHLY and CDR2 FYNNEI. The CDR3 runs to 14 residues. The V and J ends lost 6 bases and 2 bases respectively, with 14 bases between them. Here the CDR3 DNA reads TGTGCCAGCAGCCTCCGGCAGAGCCCCTACGAGCAGTACGTC. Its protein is CASSLRQSPYEQYV.

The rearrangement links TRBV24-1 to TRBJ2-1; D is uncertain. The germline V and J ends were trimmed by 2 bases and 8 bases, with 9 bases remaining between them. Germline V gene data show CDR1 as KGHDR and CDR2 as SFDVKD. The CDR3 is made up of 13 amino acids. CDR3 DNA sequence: TGTGCCACCAGTGATTCCTATTTGGATGAGCAGTTCTTC. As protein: CATSDSYLDEQFF.

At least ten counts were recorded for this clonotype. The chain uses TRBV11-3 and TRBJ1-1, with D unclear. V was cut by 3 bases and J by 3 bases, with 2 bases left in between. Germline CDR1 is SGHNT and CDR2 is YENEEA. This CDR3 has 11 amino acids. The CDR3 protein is CASSFDTEAFF. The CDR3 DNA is TGTGCCAGCAGCTTCGACACTGAAGCTTTCTTT.

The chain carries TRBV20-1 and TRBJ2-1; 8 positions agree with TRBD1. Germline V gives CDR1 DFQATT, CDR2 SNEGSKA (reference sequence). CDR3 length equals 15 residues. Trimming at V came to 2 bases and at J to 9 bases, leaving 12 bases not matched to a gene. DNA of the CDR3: TGCAGTGCTAGACGTCCAGGGGGCGCGTTCAGTGAGCAGTTCTTC. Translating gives CSARRPGGAFSEQFF.

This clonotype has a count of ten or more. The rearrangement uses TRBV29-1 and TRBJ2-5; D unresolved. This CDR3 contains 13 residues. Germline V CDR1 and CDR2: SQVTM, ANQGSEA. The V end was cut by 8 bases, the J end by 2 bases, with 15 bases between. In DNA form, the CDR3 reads TGCAGCCCTCTTCGACGGAGACAAGAGACCCAGTACTTC. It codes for CSPLRRRQETQYF.

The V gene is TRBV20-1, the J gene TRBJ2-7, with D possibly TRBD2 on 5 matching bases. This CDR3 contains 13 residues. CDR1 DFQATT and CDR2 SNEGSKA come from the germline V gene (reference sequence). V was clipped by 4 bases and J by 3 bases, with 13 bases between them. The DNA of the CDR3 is TGCAGTGCTACTCCCGGGATCCTCTACGAGCAGTACTTC. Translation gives CSATPGILYEQYF.

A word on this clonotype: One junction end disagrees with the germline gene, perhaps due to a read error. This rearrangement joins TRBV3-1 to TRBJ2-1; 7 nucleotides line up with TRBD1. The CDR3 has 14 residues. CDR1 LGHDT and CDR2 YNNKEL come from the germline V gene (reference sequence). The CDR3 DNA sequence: TGTGCCAGCAGCCAAGATACAAGTGTGACAGGGTTAAGGTTC. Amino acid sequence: CASSQDTSVTGLRF.

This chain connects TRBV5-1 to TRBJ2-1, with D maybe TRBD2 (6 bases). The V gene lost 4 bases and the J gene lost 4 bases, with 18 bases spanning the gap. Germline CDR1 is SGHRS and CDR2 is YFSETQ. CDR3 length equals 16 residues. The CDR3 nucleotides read TGCGCCAGCAGCCTCAGCTATGGCGGGAATTACAATGAGCAGTTCTTC. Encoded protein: CASSLSYGGNYNEQFF.

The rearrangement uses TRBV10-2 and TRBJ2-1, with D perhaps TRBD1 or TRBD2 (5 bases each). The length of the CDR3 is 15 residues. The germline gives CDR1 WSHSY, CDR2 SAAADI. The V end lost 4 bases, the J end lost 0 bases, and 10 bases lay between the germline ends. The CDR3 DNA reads TGCGCCAGCAGTGGGGGGACCCCCTCCTACAATGAGCAGTTCTTC. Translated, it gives CASSGGTPSYNEQFF.

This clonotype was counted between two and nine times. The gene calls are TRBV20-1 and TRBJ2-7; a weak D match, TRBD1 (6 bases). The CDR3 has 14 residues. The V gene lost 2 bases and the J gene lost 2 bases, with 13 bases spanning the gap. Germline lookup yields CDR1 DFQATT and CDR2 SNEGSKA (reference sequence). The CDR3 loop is CSARSTTGAYEQYF. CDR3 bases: TGCAGTGCTAGATCGACGACAGGAGCCTACGAGCAGTACTTC.

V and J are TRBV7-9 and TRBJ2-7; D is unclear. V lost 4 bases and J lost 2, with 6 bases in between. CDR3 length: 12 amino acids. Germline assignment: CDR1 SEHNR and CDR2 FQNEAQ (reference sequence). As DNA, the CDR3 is TGTGCCAGCAGCTCCTTTACCTACGAGCAGTACTTC. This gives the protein CASSSFTYEQYF.